This section outlines one T cell receptor beta chain sequence together with its context. Its antigen is as yet unknown. After 5'RACE with constant-segment primers, TCR alpha and TCR beta cDNA libraries carrying sample barcodes and UMIs were obtained. TCRdb reanalysed the 5' RACE reads using MiXCR and keeps one entry per CDR3 protein. The data hold 300,000 to 400,000 distinct CDR3 sequences, with around a sixth observed a single time. These data come from a study of T-cell memory formation after mild COVID-19. Study at large: In these data, TCR clusters were largely donor specific. Notes on the study in general: Pre-infection memory already had some responding clones, implying cross-reactive memory joined.

The germline V gene encodes CDR1 MDHEN and CDR2 SYDVKM. The CDR3 sequence is 13 residues long. With 6 bases clipped from V and 9 bases from J, the junction kept 8 bases outside the gene matches. This rearrangement joins TRBV28 to TRBJ2-1; TRBD2 matches at 7 bases. This clonotype was obtained from a man aged 18 to 29 who had mild COVID-19 (a few samples of this study predate the infection). Cell type and time point are not known. Sequencing used PBMCs or a T cell subset sorted from them (not recorded which). This chain's CDR3 is CASSGLGRSEQFF. The CDR3 DNA is TGTGCCAGCAGCGGACTAGGGCGCAGTGAGCAGTTCTTC.